This entry lists 19 T cell receptor beta chains sequenced from one sample in a study of cytomegalovirus exposure and HLA in healthy donors. 60 Vbeta and 13 Jbeta primers were used in PCR. Repertoires were generated with immunoSEQ multiplex PCR, while TCRdb's copy carries only in-frame clones and drops some. The sample contains over 120,000 clones, around 73% of which appear only once. The sample comprised PBMCs. The receptor set was obtained from a female donor in good health and CMV-seronegative.

V and J are TRBV10-2 and TRBJ2-5; TRBD1 matches 10 bases. CDR3 length equals 15 residues. With 3 bases clipped from V and 5 bases from J, the junction kept 6 bases outside the gene matches. Germline V CDR1 and CDR2: WSHSY, SAAADI. CDR3 nucleotides: TGCGCCAGCAGTGATTGGGGACAGGGGATTGAGACCCAGTACTTC. The encoded protein is CASSDWGQGIETQYF.

This clone was counted a few times. V usage is TRBV27 and J usage is TRBJ2-3, with D perhaps TRBD1 (6 bases). This CDR3 is 15 amino acids long. V was clipped by 6 bases and J by 5 bases, with 18 bases between them. Germline values: CDR1 MNHEY, CDR2 SMNVEV (reference sequence). The CDR3 spells CASRHSWGRGDTQYF. CDR3 sequence (DNA): TGTGCCAGCAGACACTCGTGGGGGCGCGGAGATACGCAGTATTTT.

CDR3 residues: CASNQRGGSVRKFF. CDR3 DNA: TGTGCCAGCAACCAGCGGGGGGGCAGTGTTAGAAAGTTCTTC. The rearrangement links TRBV5-8 to TRBJ2-1, with TRBD2 identical over 10 bases. V lost 6 bases and J lost 14; bases outside the gene matches: 14. CDR1 SGHTS and CDR2 YDEGEE come from the germline V gene. CDR3 length: 14 residues.

This clone was seen only a few times. This chain joins TRBV6-6 and TRBJ1-1, with D hard to call. This CDR3 contains 15 residues. Germline CDR1 is MNHNY and CDR2 is SVGAGI (reference sequence). Trimming removed 4 bases from V and 2 bases from J, with 14 bases in between. The CDR3 coding sequence is TGTGCCAGCAGTTTACCCGGAAGACTCAACACTGAAGCTTTCTTT. This encodes CASSLPGRLNTEAFF.

This chain connects TRBV4-2 to TRBJ1-2; D is possibly TRBD1 (5 bases). The CDR3 sequence is 15 residues long. V dropped 1 base and J dropped 5 bases, with 14 bases sitting between them. CDR1 and CDR2 from the germline V gene are LGHNA and YNFKEQ. The CDR3 protein is CASSQGQILGYGYTF. CDR3 coding DNA: TGTGCCAGCAGCCAAGGACAGATTTTAGGGTATGGCTACACCTTC.

V gene TRBV27 combines with J gene TRBJ1-2; D call uncertain. CDR3 length equals 14 residues. Trimming took 5 bases from V and 2 from J, leaving 12 bases between them. Germline loops: CDR1 MNHEY, CDR2 SMNVEV (reference sequence). In nucleotides, the CDR3 is TGTGCCAGCAGTCCCTCCGGGAGGAACTATGGCTACACCTTC. The encoded protein is CASSPSGRNYGYTF.

The chain combines TRBV7-3 with TRBJ2-2; D possibly corresponds to TRBD1 (5 bases). Per germline, CDR1 SGHTA and CDR2 FQGTGA. The CDR3 has 15 amino acids. V lost 2 bases, J lost 2 bases, and 9 bases lay in between. The chain's CDR3 is CASSLAGHNTGELFF. For the CDR3, the DNA is TGTGCCAGCAGCTTAGCCGGACACAACACCGGGGAGCTGTTTTTT.

This clone has a handful of counts. The rearrangement uses TRBV9 and TRBJ1-1, with a possible D match to TRBD1 (5 bases). Germline lookup yields CDR1 SGDLS and CDR2 YYNGEE. The CDR3 extends over 15 amino acids. V lost 5 bases and J 1 base, leaving 15 bases between the germline ends. CDR3: CASSARVSENTEAFF. CDR3 DNA sequence: TGTGCCAGCAGTGCCAGGGTTTCGGAGAACACTGAAGCTTTCTTT.

The V and J genes are TRBV10-3 and TRBJ2-3, with D possibly being TRBD2 (6 bases). The CDR3 covers 14 residues. V shed 6 bases and J shed 7 bases, with 17 bases lying between them. In germline, CDR1 is ENHRY, CDR2 SYGVKD. CDR3 in amino acids: CAIRAAGEVNTQYF. CDR3 DNA sequence: TGTGCCATCAGGGCGGCTGGGGAGGTAAATACGCAGTATTTT.

This clone occurred a few times. The CDR3 nucleotides are TGCGCCAGCAGCCAAGTGCCGGGACAGGGGATCAAACTGTTTTTT. Amino acid sequence: CASSQVPGQGIKLFF. The V and J genes are TRBV4-1 and TRBJ1-4; 10 bases map to TRBD1. The ends lost 1 base at V and 11 bases at J; junction bases unmatched: 7. The CDR3 has 15 residues. Germline loops: CDR1 MGHRA, CDR2 YSYEKL.

The J gene is TRBJ2-3, the V gene TRBV5-1; D not certain. Trimming removed 0 bases at V and 2 bases at J, with 4 bases between. Germline values: CDR1 SGHRS, CDR2 YFSETQ. This CDR3 has 13 residues. In DNA, the CDR3 is TGCGCCAGCAGCTTGGTCATCACAGATACGCAGTATTTT. It is translated as CASSLVITDTQYF. Supplemented by reference TRBV5-1 and TRBJ2-3, the full variable domain reads KAGVTQTPRYLIKTRGQQVTLSCSPISGHRSVSWYQQTPGQGLQFLFEYFSETQRNKGNFPGRFSGRQFSNSRSEMNVSTLELGDSALYLCASSLVITDTQYFGPGTRLTVL.

This chain connects TRBV5-1 to TRBJ2-7; 8 bases agree with TRBD1. Germline V lookup: CDR1 SGHRS, CDR2 YFSETQ. Germline trimming cut 3 bases from V and 2 bases from J; bases unmatched to any gene: 4. The CDR3 consists of 14 residues. The CDR3 nucleotides are TGCGCCAGCAGCTACCGGGACAGGACCTACGAGCAGTACTTC. Translating gives CASSYRDRTYEQYF.

The rearrangement joins TRBV19 to TRBJ1-2; no reliable D call. V lost 5 bases to trimming and J lost 2 bases, with 12 bases between them. Germline values: CDR1 LNHDA, CDR2 SQIVND (reference sequence). The CDR3 has 14 amino acids. Here the CDR3 DNA reads TGTGCCAGTAGTTTCACAGCACGCAACTATGGCTACACCTTC. It translates to CASSFTARNYGYTF.

This clone was seen just once. The genes are TRBV18 and TRBJ2-7; 7 positions agree with TRBD1. V shed 6 bases, J shed 0 bases, and the junction held 5 bases outside the gene matches. In germline, CDR1 is KGHSH, CDR2 LQKENI. The CDR3 extends over 14 amino acids. In nucleotides, the CDR3 is TGTGCCAGCTCTACCGGGACAGTCTCCTACGAGCAGTACTTC. Its translation: CASSTGTVSYEQYF.

V and J are TRBV28 and TRBJ1-1; D perhaps matches TRBD1 (6 bases). Germline lookup yields CDR1 MDHEN and CDR2 SYDVKM. This CDR3 region has 14 residues. V dropped 10 bases and J dropped 2 bases, with 17 bases sitting between them. CDR3: CATLRWGQNTEAFF. CDR3 in DNA: TGTGCCACTTTGCGGTGGGGGCAAAACACTGAAGCTTTCTTT.

The chain combines TRBV7-3 with TRBJ2-1, with 12 bases matching TRBD2. The CDR3 has 14 residues. Germline CDR1 is SGHTA and CDR2 is FQGTGA. V shed 4 bases, J shed 10 bases, and the junction held 5 bases outside the gene matches. The CDR3 nucleotides read TGTGCCAGCAGCTCGGGACTAGCGGGTTCCGAGCAGTTCTTC. This codes for CASSSGLAGSEQFF.

The rearrangement joins TRBV11-2 to TRBJ2-7; D may be TRBD2 (5 bases). The ends were cut back, 0 bases at V and 5 bases at J, with 8 bases in the middle. The CDR3 extends over 13 amino acids. Per germline, CDR1 SGHAT and CDR2 FQNNGV. CDR3 sequence: CASSLDVRDEQYF. The CDR3 nucleotides are TGTGCCAGCAGCTTAGATGTGAGGGACGAGCAGTACTTC.

The chain joins TRBV30 to TRBJ2-7; D remains ambiguous. CDR1 is GTSNPN, CDR2 SVGIG, per germline (reference sequence). The CDR3 has 12 amino acids. Between the trimmed V and J ends, which lost 1 base and 5 bases, there was a span of 9 bases. In DNA form, the CDR3 reads TGTGCCTGGAGTGCCACCCCGGACGAGCAGTACTTC. Translation gives CAWSATPDEQYF.

This clone was observed a few times. The chain is built from TRBV7-9 and TRBJ2-1, with TRBD2 matching 7 bases. V was pared by 3 bases and J by 6 bases, with 11 bases of the junction left unmatched. Germline loops: CDR1 SEHNR, CDR2 FQNEAQ (reference sequence). This CDR3 is 16 amino acids long. The DNA of the CDR3 is TGTGCCAGCAGCTTGAATATTGGACCGGGGGGCAATGAGCAGTTCTTC. Translating it yields CASSLNIGPGGNEQFF.